This entry concerns a single T cell receptor (beta chain). The record originates from a study of blood T cell repertoires in COVID-19. Study information: The United States, Italy and Spain supplied acute and convalescent COVID-19 samples. Nucleic acid was either cDNA or gDNA, and it came from T cells, B-cell-depleted T cells, or PBMCs.

Per the original methods: Reference gene primer amplification gave nucleated cell count estimates. Only in-frame clones appear in the TCRdb table, and some are missing; sequencing was by immunoSEQ multiplex PCR. V and J calls and clone size follow that table, whereas D and trimming were derived from the DNA. Of 150,000 to 180,000 clones listed, 60% to 85% are singletons. This TCR was recovered from a man older than 75 with acute or convalescent COVID-19. Sequencing was performed on peripheral blood.

Here the CDR3 reads CASSFGGFTEAFF. The CDR3, as DNA: TGTGCCAGCAGCTTCGGGGGGTTCACTGAAGCTTTCTTT. The chain carries TRBV7-9 and TRBJ1-1; weak D call: TRBD1 (5 bases). The V end was cut by 3 bases, the J end by 4 bases, with 9 bases between. Germline V CDR1 and CDR2: SEHNR, FQNEAQ (reference sequence). CDR3 length: 13 residues.